The 2 T cell receptor beta chains below come from one sample, sequenced in a study of human T cells and chemical hapten exposure. Using its own MiXCR run on the RACE reads, TCRdb lists one record per CDR3 protein. The sample holds tens of thousands of distinct CDR3 sequences, more than 9% seen once. The time point was: patch test 2, 6 weeks after DPC sensitization. Indicated treatment: therapeutic diphenylcyclopropenone sensitization with weekly scalp DPC. Someone pulled total RNA out of unfractionated whole blood. This sample comprised whole blood, obtained in connection with sensitization to the hapten diphenylcyclopropenone (DPC). Receptors were obtained from a woman aged 25 to 39 with alopecia areata. Some clones in this sample may be carry-over from other donors' samples.

The chain links TRBV9 to TRBJ2-1, with D possibly TRBD2 on 5 matching bases. The CDR3 is 15 residues long. Germline V gives CDR1 SGDLS, CDR2 YYNGEE. Trimming shortened V by 4 bases and J by 8 bases, and 19 bases separated the two germline ends. The CDR3 loop reads CASSPRRTRDDEQFF. Here the CDR3 DNA reads TGTGCCAGCAGCCCCCGGAGGACGCGAGACGATGAGCAGTTCTTC.

This clonotype was recorded at least ten times. The chain uses TRBV27 and TRBJ2-3; tentatively, D is TRBD2 (6 bases). Germline-derived CDR1 and CDR2 are MNHEY and SMNVEV (reference sequence). The CDR3 totals 16 residues. Trimming left V 4 bases short and J 1 base short, with 15 bases between. Written as DNA, the CDR3 is TGTGCCAGCAGTTCCCTCAAGGTAGCGGGCACAGATACGCAGTATTTT. It yields the protein CASSSLKVAGTDTQYF.